The clone carrying this T cell receptor beta chain was observed a few times. This specimen belongs to a study of T-cell reconstitution after alpha-beta-depleted transplantation in children. V was cut by 4 bases and J by 0 bases, with 10 bases left in between. The germline V gene has CDR1 SGHRS and CDR2 YFSETQ. The length of the CDR3 is 15 residues. Unique molecular identifiers were incorporated when the TCRbeta library was constructed. TCRdb called the PCR reads again in MiXCR, with one record for every CDR3 protein. In the table there are roughly 200,000 distinct CDR3 sequences, roughly 8.1% of which are singletons.

The chain employs TRBV5-1 and TRBJ2-2; D unresolved. The receptor's source is a male patient under 10 years old who had a stem cell transplant for acute myeloid leukemia, so the T cells may come from the graft donor. The starting material was PBMCs, mostly from graft donor cells, obtained 360 days after TCRalphabeta/CD19-depleted stem cell transplant. The CDR3 DNA reads TGCGCCAGCAGCCCCCGCAGTTCGAACACCGGGGAGCTGTTTTTT. Its translation: CASSPRSSNTGELFF.